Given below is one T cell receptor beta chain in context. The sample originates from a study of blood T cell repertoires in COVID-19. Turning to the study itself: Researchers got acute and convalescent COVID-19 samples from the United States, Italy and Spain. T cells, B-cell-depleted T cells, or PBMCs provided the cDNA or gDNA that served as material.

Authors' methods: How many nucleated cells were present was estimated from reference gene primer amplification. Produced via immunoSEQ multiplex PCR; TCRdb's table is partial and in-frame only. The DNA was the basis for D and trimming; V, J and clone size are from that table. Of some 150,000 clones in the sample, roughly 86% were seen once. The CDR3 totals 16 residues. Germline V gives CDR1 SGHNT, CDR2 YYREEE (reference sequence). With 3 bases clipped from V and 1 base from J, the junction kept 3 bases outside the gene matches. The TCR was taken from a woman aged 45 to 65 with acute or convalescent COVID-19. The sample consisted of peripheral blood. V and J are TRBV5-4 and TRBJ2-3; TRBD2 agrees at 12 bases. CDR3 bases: TGTGCCAGCAGCTCCAGGACTAGCGGGGGCACAGATACGCAGTATTTT. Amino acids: CASSSRTSGGTDTQYF.